The TCR beta chain under discussion was sequenced for a study of blood T cell repertoires in COVID-19. Some clones are missing from TCRdb's copy, which holds only in-frame ones; the method was immunoSEQ multiplex PCR. The sample shows 120,000 or so clones, 88% of them seen only once. This CDR3 contains 12 residues. V was clipped by 3 bases and J by 10 bases; unmatched bases: 0. Germline loops: CDR1 LGHDT, CDR2 YNNKEL (reference sequence). The sequence was collected from an elderly woman with acute or convalescent COVID-19. Sequenced input: peripheral blood. The gene calls are TRBV3-1 (or the pseudogene TRBV3-2) and TRBJ1-4; 9 nucleotides align to TRBD1. The CDR3 is CASSQTGGKLFF. The CDR3 DNA sequence: TGTGCCAGCAGCCAGACAGGGGGAAAACTGTTTTTT.